The sequence of this T cell receptor beta chain was determined in a study of T cell changes during pregnancy in multiple sclerosis. Clones were read by immunoSEQ multiplex PCR, and TCRdb kept only the in-frame ones, dropping some. The data contain 45,000 to 50,000 clones, more than 85% of them singletons. With 0 bases removed from V and 5 bases from J, the gap between germline ends came to 17 bases. There are 17 residues in the CDR3. CDR1 and CDR2 (germline): LGHNT, FRNRAP. The TCR sequence derives from a female donor with multiple sclerosis, enrolled in a pregnancy study. The material sequenced was CD8+ T cells from peripheral blood mononuclear cells, taken after pregnancy. The chain employs TRBV12-5 and TRBJ1-3; no definite D call. Here the CDR3 reads CASGLVLSSVKRNTIYF. Here the CDR3 DNA reads TGTGCTAGTGGTTTGGTACTAAGTTCTGTCAAACGAAACACCATATATTTT.